This T cell receptor (beta chain) was captured by sequencing in a study of vaccination and CD4 T cells after COVID-19. Study in general: Overlapping spike peptides served as the stimulus for the cells. These peptides came from SARS-CoV-2 and from the common cold coronaviruses HCoV-NL63, HCoV-OC43 and HCoV-229E.

The germline V and J ends were trimmed by 5 bases and 4 bases, with 11 bases remaining between them. Germline V gene lookup returns CDR1 KGHSH and CDR2 LQKENI. The CDR3 spans 13 residues. Sample treatment: approximately 10-day PBMC culture with coronavirus spike peptide pools or control peptides (ViraFEST assay). The unexposed donor provided CD4+ T cells, which were taken before the COVID-19 pandemic (2011-2018). Remarks on this clonotype: What it binds is not known.

With the Oncomine TCR Beta short-read assay, DNA from cultured CD4+ T cells was sequenced. TCRdb processed the PCR reads anew with MiXCR; each CDR3 protein has one entry. The profile shows about 5,700 distinct CDR3 sequences, 25% to 30% of them singletons. The clonotype was recovered from a human donor in good health. The chain couples TRBV18 to TRBJ1-2, with D possibly being TRBD1 (5 bases). Sequencing input: CD4+ T cells from blood, cultured in vitro. The CDR3 region is CASSYLQVYGYTF. CDR3 bases: TGTGCCAGCTCATACTTACAGGTCTATGGCTACACCTTC.